Below are 15 T cell receptor beta chains sequenced from a single sample in a study of radiotherapy plus CTLA-4 blockade in lung cancer. Clones were read by immunoSEQ multiplex PCR, and TCRdb kept only the in-frame ones, dropping some. The table has more than 75,000 clones, 82% seen once; the top ten hold around 25%. The sequencing used peripheral blood, collected from a patient treated with radiotherapy plus ipilimumab. These receptors were taken from a human donor with non-small cell lung cancer that progressed on radiotherapy plus ipilimumab.

The rearrangement joins TRBV9 to TRBJ2-3; 8 nucleotides line up with TRBD1. V lost 0 bases to trimming and J lost 3 bases; unmatched junction nucleotides: 9. The CDR3 totals 17 residues. CDR1 and CDR2 from the germline V gene are SGDLS and YYNGEE. CDR3 sequence reads: CASSVGPGGFATDTQYF. CDR3 in DNA: TGTGCCAGCAGCGTAGGGCCAGGGGGCTTCGCGACAGATACGCAGTATTTT.

The chain combines TRBV29-1 with TRBJ1-1; tentatively, D is TRBD1 (6 bases). Germline CDR1 reads SQVTM; CDR2 reads ANQGSEA. CDR3 size: 14 residues. The ends were cut back, 7 bases at V and 4 bases at J, with 19 bases in the middle. In DNA, the CDR3 is TGCAGCGCACGTTCGGGGGCGTGGGGCACTGAAGCTTTCTTT. It is translated as CSARSGAWGTEAFF.

The J gene is TRBJ2-3, the V gene TRBV28, with TRBD2 matching 9 bases. The germline V gene has CDR1 MDHEN and CDR2 SYDVKM. V lost 8 bases, J lost 4 bases, and 7 bases stayed unmatched. The CDR3 is 14 amino acids. The CDR3, as DNA: TGTGCCAGCTTTAGCGGGGGCAGGCCAGATACGCAGTATTTT. This translates into CASFSGGRPDTQYF. Combining the CDR3 with reference TRBV28 and TRBJ2-3 gives the whole variable domain DVKVTQSSRYLVKRTGEKVFLECVQDMDHENMFWYRQDPGLGLRLIYFSYDVKMKEKGDIPEGYSVSREKKERFSLILESASTNQTSMYLCASFSGGRPDTQYFGPGTRLTVL.

In DNA, the CDR3 is TGTGCCAGCAGGGGGACAGGTGGTCAGCCCCAGCATTTT. It encodes CASRGTGGQPQHF. V gene TRBV6-5 combines with J gene TRBJ1-5, with TRBD1 identical over 8 bases. Germline V gene lookup returns CDR1 MNHEY and CDR2 SVGAGI. Trimming cost V 6 bases and J 6 bases; bases outside gene matches: 4. The length of the CDR3 is 13 residues.

The chain uses TRBV29-1 and TRBJ2-1; 8 nucleotides align to TRBD1. The CDR3 is 12 residues long. Germline loops: CDR1 SQVTM, CDR2 ANQGSEA. The V segment lost 6 bases and the J segment 9 bases; nucleotides outside the gene matches: 7. In nucleotides, the CDR3 is TGCAGCGTCGTCAGTGACAGGGGTGAGCAGTTCTTC. Translated: CSVVSDRGEQFF.

This clone came up a few times. Other DNA sequences of this sample code for an identical CDR3. The chain links TRBV18 to TRBJ1-5; possible D gene TRBD1, 6 bases. Per germline, CDR1 KGHSH and CDR2 LQKENI. The CDR3 consists of 14 residues. V was pared by 3 bases and J by 0 bases, with 6 bases between. The CDR3 sequence: CASSPDSSNQPQHF. The CDR3 DNA reads TGTGCCAGCTCACCGGACAGTAGCAATCAGCCCCAGCATTTT.

The gene calls are TRBV20-1 and TRBJ2-5; D gene uncertain. The CDR3 runs 11 residues. The V and J ends lost 5 bases and 0 bases respectively, with 4 bases between them. Germline V gene data show CDR1 as DFQATT and CDR2 as SNEGSKA (reference sequence). The CDR3 nucleotides are TGCAGTGCTGGGGACCAAGAGACCCAGTACTTC. Translating it yields CSAGDQETQYF.

J is TRBJ2-4 and V is TRBV23-1; TRBD1 is a possible D gene (6 bases). TRBV23-1 is assigned to the ORF class and has an uncertain function. Between the trimmed V and J ends, which lost 0 bases and 8 bases, there was a span of 17 bases. There are 16 residues in the CDR3. Written as DNA, the CDR3 is TGCGCCAGCAGTCAATCGAGGAGACAGGAGAGACACATTCAGTACTTC. Translating it yields CASSQSRRQERHIQYF.

This clone was seen a few times. The chain combines TRBV7-9 with TRBJ2-6, with a weak D call TRBD2 (5 bases). The CDR3 sequence is 14 residues long. Trimming left V 8 bases short and J 0 bases short, with 8 bases between. Germline CDR1 is SEHNR and CDR2 is FQNEAQ (reference sequence). This CDR3 reads CASAGNSGANVLTF. The CDR3 DNA reads as TGTGCCAGCGCGGGCAACTCTGGGGCCAACGTCCTGACTTTC. The full variable domain, rest sourced from reference TRBV7-9 and TRBJ2-6, is DTGVSQNPRHKITKRGQNVTFRCDPISEHNRLYWYRQTLGQGPEFLTYFQNEAQLEKSRLLSDRFSAERPKGSFSTLEIQRTEQGDSAMYLCASAGNSGANVLTFGAGSRLTVL.

The chain combines TRBV5-4 with TRBJ1-5; D is unclear. Germline CDR1 reads SGHNT; CDR2 reads YYREEE (reference sequence). CDR3 length equals 15 residues. V gave up 0 bases and J gave up 3 bases, with 10 bases separating them. The CDR3 sequence is CASSLGPPYNQPQHF. The CDR3 DNA is TGTGCCAGCAGCTTGGGGCCTCCGTACAATCAGCCCCAGCATTTT.

Written as DNA, the CDR3 is TGCGCCAGCAGCCGAGGGGGAACTAATGAAAAACTGTTTTTT. It is translated as CASSRGGTNEKLFF. The chain has TRBV5-1 and TRBJ1-4; TRBD1 is a possible D gene (6 bases). The V end lost 4 bases, the J end lost 1 base, and 8 bases lay between the germline ends. Per the germline V gene, CDR1 is SGHRS and CDR2 is YFSETQ. The CDR3 runs to 14 residues.

The rearrangement uses TRBV4-2 and TRBJ2-7; the match to TRBD2 covers 11 bases. The CDR3 length is 15 residues. Germline values: CDR1 LGHNA, CDR2 YNFKEQ. The ends lost 3 bases at V and 1 base at J; junction bases unmatched: 2. CDR3 sequence (DNA): TGTGCCAGCAGCCATACTAGCGGGAGTTCCTACGAGCAGTACTTC. Translated: CASSHTSGSSYEQYF.

The chain joins TRBV11-2 to TRBJ2-3; D perhaps matches TRBD2 (5 bases). The CDR3 extends over 15 amino acids. Looked up from germline, CDR1 is SGHAT and CDR2 is FQNNGV. Trimming removed 5 bases at V and 2 bases at J, with 14 bases between. This chain's CDR3 is CASSRTGSPTDTQYF. CDR3 DNA sequence: TGTGCCAGCAGCCGAACTGGGAGCCCCACAGATACGCAGTATTTT.

The rearrangement links TRBV18 to TRBJ1-5; 9 nucleotides agree with TRBD1. CDR1 is KGHSH and CDR2 is LQKENI in the germline V gene. The CDR3 contains 15 residues. The J segment lost 5 bases and the V segment lost 4 bases, leaving 6 bases of the junction unmatched. The DNA of the CDR3 is TGTGCCAGCTCACTGGGACAGGGCGGGGATCAGCCCCAGCATTTT. Amino acid sequence: CASSLGQGGDQPQHF.

The chain employs TRBV7-8 and TRBJ2-2; D uncertain. The V end was cut by 1 base, the J end by 8 bases, with 17 bases between. The germline CDR1 and CDR2 sequences are SGHVS and FQNEAQ. This CDR3 is built from 16 residues. CDR3 nucleotide sequence: TGTGCCAGCAGCTTAGGTCCCTCCAGTTTTAGAGGGGAGCTGTTTTTT. Translation: CASSLGPSSFRGELFF.